This T cell receptor (beta chain) was observed in a study of shared T cell receptors in the human thymus. Here immunoSEQ multiplex PCR was the method, and the copy in TCRdb shows in-frame clones only, minus some. The table has more than 550,000 clones, about 90% seen once. The CDR3 totals 15 residues. Per the germline V gene, CDR1 is SGHRS and CDR2 is YFSETQ. V was shortened by 0 bases and J by 2 bases, with 10 bases between the two germline ends. These data also featured in a second study, about human thymus T cells. That work contributes: Thymus tissue was removed during corrective cardiac surgery. Thymic repertoires from unrelated individuals overlapped highly, related research reported.

The specimen was thymocytes. The TCR was taken from a boy in the first two years of life with a congenital heart defect. V usage is TRBV5-1 and J usage is TRBJ2-3; possibly TRBD2 for D (5 bases). The CDR3 spells CASSLAGVYTDTQYF. In nucleotides, the CDR3 is TGCGCCAGCAGCTTGGCCGGGGTCTACACAGATACGCAGTATTTT.